One and the same sample provided the 17 T cell receptor beta chains below, sequenced in a study of blood T cell repertoires in COVID-19 (dated by TCRdb to between 2020 and 2021). The library relied on the immunoSEQ multiplex PCR assay. This is the immuneACCESS table as TCRdb keeps it, with only in-frame sequences that have V and J called. A part of the clones is gone; compared with another copy, unresolved V genes explain less than half, and the rest is unexplained. The sample data list over 100,000 clones, and around three quarters of these were observed just once. 3.5% to 4.5% of the sample lies in the top ten. Specimen: peripheral blood. The receptors were sampled from a woman older than 75 with acute or convalescent COVID-19.

This clone was detected only once. The chain joins TRBV7-9 to TRBJ2-3; TRBD2 might be the D (5 bases). Germline V gene data show CDR1 as SEHNR and CDR2 as FQNEAQ (reference sequence). Deletions cut 5 bases from V and 4 bases from J, with 10 bases between. This CDR3 region has 13 residues. Here the CDR3 reads CASSPRLPDTQYF. The CDR3 DNA sequence: TGTGCCAGCAGCCCCCGACTACCAGATACGCAGTATTTT.

The chain is built from TRBV6-2 or TRBV6-3 and TRBJ1-5, with TRBD1 matching 7 bases. Germline values: CDR1 MNHEY, CDR2 SVGEGT. V lost 5 bases to trimming and J lost 0 bases; unmatched junction nucleotides: 7. The CDR3 has 16 amino acids. CDR3: CASSPGDSYSNQPQHF. The CDR3 DNA reads TGTGCCAGCAGTCCCGGGGACAGCTATAGCAATCAGCCCCAGCATTTT.

The chain uses TRBV6-5 and TRBJ1-5; 9 nucleotides agree with TRBD1. The CDR3 is 15 amino acids. V lost 5 bases, J lost 7 bases, and 9 bases stayed unmatched. Germline V gene data show CDR1 as MNHEY and CDR2 as SVGAGI. The CDR3 here is CASSRTGTGRQPQHF. CDR3 coding DNA: TGTGCCAGCAGTCGGACCGGGACAGGGAGACAGCCCCAGCATTTT.

This clone appeared a few times. The gene calls are TRBV7-9 and TRBJ2-1; the match to TRBD2 covers 12 bases. The ends lost 5 bases at V and 7 bases at J; junction bases unmatched: 9. Germline lookup yields CDR1 SEHNR and CDR2 FQNEAQ (reference sequence). CDR3 size: 16 residues. DNA for the CDR3: TGTGCCAGCAGCCCATTTCTAGCGGGAGGGGGTAATGAGCAGTTCTTC. Translated, it gives CASSPFLAGGGNEQFF.

DNA for the CDR3: TGCGCCAGCAGCACCGGACCAGGGGGCGAGACCCAGTACTTC. It codes for CASSTGPGGETQYF. The gene calls are TRBV5-1 and TRBJ2-5; 8 bases fit TRBD1. The CDR3 contains 14 residues. Germline loops: CDR1 SGHRS, CDR2 YFSETQ. The V and J ends lost 4 bases and 5 bases, in that order; junction bases with no gene match: 7. Together with reference TRBV5-1 and TRBJ2-5, the CDR3 gives the full variable domain: KAGVTQTPRYLIKTRGQQVTLSCSPISGHRSVSWYQQTPGQGLQFLFEYFSETQRNKGNFPGRFSGRQFSNSRSEMNVSTLELGDSALYLCASSTGPGGETQYFGPGTRLLVL.

This chain uses TRBV18 with TRBJ2-7; 10 nucleotides match TRBD1. This CDR3 comprises 14 residues. V shed 2 bases, J shed 2 bases, and the junction held 0 bases outside the gene matches. CDR1 is KGHSH, CDR2 LQKENI, per germline. The CDR3 loop reads CASSPDRGPYEQYF. Here the CDR3 DNA reads TGTGCCAGCTCACCAGACAGGGGGCCCTACGAGCAGTACTTC.

The V call is TRBV7-3, the J call TRBJ2-7, with TRBD2 matching over 13 bases. The CDR3 totals 15 residues. From germline, CDR1 is SGHTA and CDR2 FQGTGA. V lost 3 bases to trimming and J lost 2 bases; unmatched junction nucleotides: 1. The CDR3 nucleotides are TGTGCCAGCAGCTTCGGACTAGCGGGGGCCTACGAGCAGTACTTC. Translation gives CASSFGLAGAYEQYF.

This clone was picked up one time. The chain recombines TRBV6-2 or TRBV6-3 with TRBJ2-1, with 7 bases aligning to TRBD2. V was pared by 4 bases and J by 12 bases, with 12 bases of the junction left unmatched. The CDR3 has 14 amino acids. Germline CDR1 reads MNHEY; CDR2 reads SVGEGT. Here the CDR3 reads CASSSGTGGIGQFF. CDR3 in DNA: TGTGCCAGCAGTTCCGGGACGGGAGGAATCGGGCAGTTCTTC.

This clone has only a few counts. The rearrangement uses TRBV30 and TRBJ1-3; no clear D gene. Trimming left V 4 bases short and J 1 base short, with 5 bases between. Germline V gene lookup returns CDR1 GTSNPN and CDR2 SVGIG (reference sequence). The CDR3 is 12 residues long. CDR3 protein: CAWKRSGNTIYF. The CDR3 DNA reads TGTGCCTGGAAGAGGTCTGGAAACACCATATATTTT.

This chain connects TRBV2 to TRBJ1-6, with 8 bases matching TRBD1. The germline gives CDR1 SNHLY, CDR2 FYNNEI. The CDR3 is 15 residues long. The trim removed 7 bases at V and 1 base at J, leaving 3 bases unmatched. In nucleotides, the CDR3 is TGTGCCAGCACCCAGGGGGCGTCCTATAATTCACCCCTCCACTTT. Its translation: CASTQGASYNSPLHF.

The V call is TRBV28, the J call TRBJ2-7; 7 bases agree with TRBD1. The germline gives CDR1 MDHEN, CDR2 SYDVKM. There are 14 residues in the CDR3. J was trimmed by 2 bases and V by 5 bases; bases with no gene match: 6. CDR3 bases: TGTGCCAGCAGTCGTCCGGGACAGACCTACGAGCAGTACTTC. This sequence encodes CASSRPGQTYEQYF.

The CDR3 here is CASSRYQGTSGNTIYF. CDR3 nucleotide sequence: TGTGCCAGCAGCCGATATCAGGGGACCTCTGGAAACACCATATATTTT. The chain carries TRBV3-1 (or the pseudogene TRBV3-2) and TRBJ1-3; TRBD1 is a possible D gene (6 bases). Trimming pared 4 bases from V and 0 bases from J, leaving 13 bases between. Germline lookup yields CDR1 LGHDT and CDR2 YNNKEL (reference sequence). The CDR3 extends over 16 amino acids.

The V gene is TRBV11-2, the J gene TRBJ2-5; 11 nucleotides match TRBD2. Unmatched junction bases numbered 15, after V lost 5 bases and J lost 4 bases. CDR1 and CDR2 from the germline V gene are SGHAT and FQNNGV. The CDR3 has 18 amino acids. The CDR3: CASSLRGLAGGGRETQYF. As DNA, the CDR3 is TGTGCCAGCAGCCTTAGGGGGCTAGCGGGAGGTGGTCGAGAGACCCAGTACTTC.

The chain carries TRBV21-1 and TRBJ2-2; the table's D call of TRBD2 was not tested on the DNA. TRBV21-1 counts as a pseudogene. The CDR3 covers 18 residues. The CDR3 DNA follows: TGTGCCAGCAGCAAAGGGAAGACACGAGGGTTTCGGACCGGGGAGCTGTTTTTT. Translation: CASSKGKTRGFRTGELFF.

This rearrangement joins TRBV30 to TRBJ1-3; no clear D. Germline-derived CDR1 and CDR2 are GTSNPN and SVGIG (reference sequence). This CDR3 has 14 residues. Trimming took 8 bases from V and 3 from J, leaving 17 bases between them. The CDR3 sequence is CAQGDRANGNTIYF. CDR3 DNA: TGTGCCCAAGGAGATAGAGCCAATGGAAACACCATATATTTT.

The chain recombines TRBV4-3 with TRBJ2-2; 7 nucleotides align to TRBD1. Per germline, CDR1 LGHNA and CDR2 YSLEER. The CDR3 runs 15 residues. Trimming cost V 0 bases and J 5 bases; bases outside gene matches: 3. This CDR3 reads CASSQEDRETGELFF. The CDR3 bases are TGCGCCAGCAGCCAAGAAGACAGGGAGACCGGGGAGCTGTTTTTT.

The chain couples TRBV7-6 to TRBJ1-6, with 7 bases identical to TRBD1. Germline V CDR1 and CDR2: SGHVS, FNYEAQ. V shed 0 bases, J shed 7 bases, and the junction held 0 bases outside the gene matches. The CDR3 sequence is 14 residues long. CDR3: CASSLATGNSPLHF. The CDR3 bases are TGTGCCAGCAGCTTAGCGACAGGGAATTCACCCCTCCACTTT.